The 21 T cell receptor beta chains below come from one sample, sequenced in a study of siplizumab effects on memory and regulatory T cells. Sequencing was performed with immunoSEQ multiplex PCR; in TCRdb, only in-frame clones are kept and a portion is missing. The repertoire holds tens of thousands of clones, with more than 85% as singletons. The specimen sequenced was CD8+ T cells sorted from blood. The receptors here all came from a human donor in good health.

This rearrangement joins TRBV7-9 to TRBJ2-5; maybe TRBD1 (6 bases). Germline CDR1 SEHNR, CDR2 FQNEAQ (reference sequence). The V and J ends lost 6 bases and 0 bases respectively, with 11 bases between them. The CDR3 sequence is 14 residues long. CDR3 sequence reads: CASRSDRHQETQYF. The CDR3 bases are TGTGCCAGCAGAAGTGACAGGCACCAAGAGACCCAGTACTTC.

V gene TRBV11-3 combines with J gene TRBJ2-3; no clear D gene. V lost 5 bases and J 0 bases, leaving 3 bases between the germline ends. CDR3 length: 12 residues. CDR1 SGHNT and CDR2 YENEEA come from the germline V gene. The CDR3 region has the DNA TGTGCCAGCAGCCGTAGCACAGATACGCAGTATTTT. It codes for CASSRSTDTQYF.

Written as DNA, the CDR3 is TGTGCCAGCAGCCCTAGCGGGGATCCTTACAATGAGCAGTTCTTC. Its translation is CASSPSGDPYNEQFF. The V and J genes are TRBV9 and TRBJ2-1; TRBD2 aligns across 9 bases. The CDR3 runs to 15 residues. Losses at the gene ends were 4 bases for V and 4 bases for J; bases not matched to a gene: 6. CDR1 and CDR2 from the germline V gene are SGDLS and YYNGEE.

The chain carries TRBV27 and TRBJ2-1; TRBD2 is a possible D gene (7 bases). CDR3 length: 16 amino acids. Per the germline V gene, CDR1 is MNHEY and CDR2 is SMNVEV (reference sequence). V was trimmed by 2 bases and J by 2 bases, leaving 13 bases between them. In nucleotides, the CDR3 is TGTGCCAGCAGTTTAGGGGGAGGGGGTCCCTACAATGAGCAGTTCTTC. The encoded protein is CASSLGGGGPYNEQFF.

This chain links TRBV19 with TRBJ1-2; 7 bases are a match to TRBD1. There are 14 residues in the CDR3. Germline trimming cut 5 bases from V and 4 bases from J; bases unmatched to any gene: 7. CDR1 is LNHDA and CDR2 is SQIVND in the germline V gene (reference sequence). The CDR3 DNA is TGTGCCAGTAGTCTGGGACAGCAGCCCTATGGCTACACCTTC. Its translation is CASSLGQQPYGYTF.

The chain links TRBV7-9 to TRBJ2-2; D gene uncertain. V was pared by 6 bases and J by 10 bases, with 9 bases between. The CDR3 totals 11 residues. Germline CDR1 SEHNR, CDR2 FQNEAQ (reference sequence). The CDR3 loop reads CASSSTLELFF. Written as DNA, the CDR3 is TGTGCCAGCAGTTCTACGTTGGAGCTGTTTTTT.

The chain links TRBV6-1 to TRBJ1-5; D remains unclear. Germline V gene lookup returns CDR1 MNHNS and CDR2 SASEGT. V was clipped by 4 bases and J by 1 base, with 5 bases between them. This CDR3 spans 13 amino acids. The CDR3 region is CASSVESNQPQHF. The CDR3 DNA follows: TGTGCCAGCAGTGTAGAAAGCAATCAGCCCCAGCATTTT.

V is TRBV4-1 and J is TRBJ1-3, with unresolved D. CDR1 is MGHRA, CDR2 YSYEKL, per germline. Deletions cut 0 bases from V and 0 bases from J, with 6 bases between. The CDR3 length is 15 residues. CDR3 protein: CASSQEYRSGNTIYF. In DNA form, the CDR3 reads TGCGCCAGCAGCCAAGAATATCGCTCTGGAAACACCATATATTTT.

This chain joins TRBV19 and TRBJ1-2; D is unclear. Germline values: CDR1 LNHDA, CDR2 SQIVND (reference sequence). Trimming took 5 bases from V and 0 from J, leaving 10 bases between them. This CDR3 is 14 amino acids long. The CDR3 coding sequence is TGTGCCAGTAGTTTTGGTGGGACTAACTATGGCTACACCTTC. Translated: CASSFGGTNYGYTF. Full variable domain (rest looked up from reference TRBV19 and TRBJ1-2): DGGITQSPKYLFRKEGQNVTLSCEQNLNHDAMYWYRQDPGQGLRLIYYSQIVNDFQKGDIAEGYSVSREKKESFPLTVTSAQKNPTAFYLCASSFGGTNYGYTFGSGTRLTVV.

The chain carries TRBV12-1 and TRBJ2-5; the table names TRBD1, a call not compared with the DNA. TRBV12-1 counts as a pseudogene. The CDR3 length is 16 residues. The CDR3: CASSFGPANRVETQYF. The CDR3 region has the DNA TGTGCCAGCAGCTTTGGACCCGCTAACAGGGTGGAGACCCAGTACTTC.

This rearrangement joins TRBV18 to TRBJ1-5, with D possibly being TRBD1 (5 bases). Trimming left V 3 bases short and J 6 bases short, with 18 bases between. Germline values: CDR1 KGHSH, CDR2 LQKENI. This CDR3 spans 16 amino acids. The CDR3 sequence: CASSPLGPLGGQPQHF. For the CDR3, the DNA is TGTGCCAGCTCACCTCTCGGGCCTCTGGGGGGTCAGCCCCAGCATTTT.

This chain's CDR3 is CASSQEPGGRGRGQPQHF. CDR3 nucleotide sequence: TGTGCCAGCAGCCAAGAACCCGGGGGGAGGGGGCGAGGTCAGCCCCAGCATTTT. The rearrangement links TRBV4-2 to TRBJ1-5; 7 nucleotides agree with TRBD1. There are 18 residues in the CDR3. The trim removed 0 bases at V and 6 bases at J, leaving 14 bases unmatched. Germline CDR1 is LGHNA and CDR2 is YNFKEQ.

V is TRBV19 and J is TRBJ2-1; D possibly corresponds to TRBD2 (6 bases). Germline V lookup: CDR1 LNHDA, CDR2 SQIVND (reference sequence). V was shortened by 4 bases and J by 7 bases, with 11 bases between the two germline ends. The CDR3 is 13 amino acids. The CDR3: CASSTGTPNEQFF. Written as DNA, the CDR3 is TGTGCCAGTAGTACCGGGACTCCTAATGAGCAGTTCTTC.

The gene calls are TRBV15 and TRBJ1-3; D not certain. The CDR3 contains 15 residues. V gave up 4 bases and J gave up 0 bases, with 10 bases separating them. The germline V gene encodes CDR1 LNHNV and CDR2 YYDKDF (reference sequence). CDR3 in amino acids: CATSITPGSGNTIYF. For the CDR3, the DNA is TGTGCCACCAGCATTACACCGGGCTCTGGAAACACCATATATTTT.

This chain links TRBV2 with TRBJ2-7; D is possibly TRBD2 (7 bases). This CDR3 comprises 14 residues. V dropped 5 bases and J dropped 2 bases, with 13 bases sitting between them. Germline lookup yields CDR1 SNHLY and CDR2 FYNNEI. As DNA, the CDR3 is TGTGCCAGCAGTCCCTACGGGGGGCCCTACGAGCAGTACTTC. This translates into CASSPYGGPYEQYF.

Here the CDR3 reads CASSLGGGNTGELFF. CDR3 sequence (DNA): TGTGCCAGCAGCTTAGGCGGGGGGAACACCGGGGAGCTGTTTTTT. J is TRBJ2-2 and V is TRBV11-3, with 7 nucleotides matching TRBD2. Germline V gene data show CDR1 as SGHNT and CDR2 as YENEEA. V lost 1 base and J lost 1; bases outside the gene matches: 0. This CDR3 spans 15 amino acids. The whole variable domain, remainder taken from reference TRBV11-3 and TRBJ2-2, is EAGVVQSPRYKIIEKKQPVAFWCNPISGHNTLYWYLQNLGQGPELLIRYENEEAVDDSQLPKDRFSAERLKGVDSTLKIQPAELGDSAVYLCASSLGGGNTGELFFGEGSRLTVL.

The rearrangement links TRBV11-3 to TRBJ2-2; D not certain. V was cut by 4 bases and J by 6 bases, with 9 bases left in between. In germline, CDR1 is SGHNT, CDR2 YENEEA. The CDR3 spans 13 residues. CDR3 coding DNA: TGTGCCAGCAGCTCCGTTCGTTCCGGGGAGCTGTTTTTT. This encodes CASSSVRSGELFF.

This clone has only a few counts. This rearrangement joins TRBV30 to TRBJ2-7; 10 positions agree with TRBD1. There are 14 residues in the CDR3. V trimming: 3 bases; J trimming: 2 bases; junction bases outside the gene matches: 4. CDR1 GTSNPN and CDR2 SVGIG come from the germline V gene (reference sequence). The CDR3 region has the DNA TGTGCCTGGAGGTGGACAGGGGGTGCCTACGAGCAGTACTTC. It specifies CAWRWTGGAYEQYF.

V is TRBV12-5 and J is TRBJ1-2; TRBD1 matches 7 bases. V gave up 6 bases and J gave up 8 bases; unmatched junction bases: 9. The length of the CDR3 is 13 residues. Germline values: CDR1 LGHNT, CDR2 FRNRAP. The CDR3 coding sequence is TGTGCTAGTGGCCGGCAGGGGGGTTGGGGCTACACCTTC. Translation gives CASGRQGGWGYTF. The whole variable domain, remainder taken from reference TRBV12-5 and TRBJ1-2, is DARVTQTPRHKVTEMGQEVTMRCQPILGHNTVFWYRQTMMQGLELLAYFRNRAPLDDSGMPKDRFSAEMPDATLATLKIQPSEPRDSAVYFCASGRQGGWGYTFGSGTRLTVV.

V is TRBV19 and J is TRBJ2-1, with 8 nucleotides matching TRBD2. Germline V gene lookup returns CDR1 LNHDA and CDR2 SQIVND (reference sequence). This CDR3 region has 14 residues. The trim removed 4 bases at V and 2 bases at J, leaving 1 base unmatched. CDR3 in DNA: TGTGCCAGTAGTAAACTAGCGGCCTACAATGAGCAGTTCTTC. Its translation is CASSKLAAYNEQFF.

The rearrangement uses TRBV6-6 and TRBJ2-2, with D possibly being TRBD1 (6 bases). Germline V gene data show CDR1 as MNHNY and CDR2 as SVGAGI (reference sequence). Trimming shortened V by 8 bases and J by 2 bases, and 12 bases separated the two germline ends. This CDR3 comprises 14 residues. As DNA, the CDR3 is TGTGCCAGCGGGGGCCTCCTAAACACCGGGGAGCTGTTTTTT. Protein sequence: CASGGLLNTGELFF.